The clone carrying this T cell receptor beta chain was recorded once. The antigen is unknown. Repertoires were generated with immunoSEQ multiplex PCR, while TCRdb's copy carries only in-frame clones and drops some. The sample carries about 54,000 clones, approximately 82% recorded once. The time point is: week 5, during vaccination. Alongside topical imiquimod, each dose of vaccine comprised 300 ug of mutant IDH1 20-mer peptide. This entry belongs to a study of a mutant IDH1 vaccine in newly diagnosed glioma. Whole-study context: The therapy given earlier, which was standard therapy, consisted of radiotherapy, temozolomide, or both, and most of the patients received both.

Study findings and constraints: Variations in leading peripheral T cell clonotypes appeared to have no connection with pseudoprogression.

The CDR3 has 14 residues. Germline V gene lookup returns CDR1 MNHEY and CDR2 SMNVEV (reference sequence). Trimming pared 6 bases from V and 4 bases from J, leaving 16 bases between. This TCR derives from a man aged 25 to 40 with glioma. The rearrangement uses TRBV27 and TRBJ2-7; the D is unclear. The sequences come from PBMCs, collected from a glioma patient whose treatment included an IDH1 peptide vaccine. In DNA, the CDR3 is TGTGCCAGCAGGGTACAGAGCGCTTCGTACGAGCAGTACTTC. Protein sequence: CASRVQSASYEQYF.